These T cell receptor beta chains were read from a single sample in a study of T-cell memory formation after mild COVID-19. TCRdb re-analysed the 5' RACE reads in MiXCR, keeping a single row per CDR3 protein. Altogether some 86,000 distinct CDR3 sequences are present, roughly 25% being singletons, with the ten largest covering less than 55%. The material sequenced was PBMCs or a T cell subset sorted from them (not recorded which). These TCRs come from a man between 18 and 35 years old who had mild COVID-19 (a few samples of this study predate the infection). Cell type and time point are not known. Each CDR3 is given with its conserved first and last residue. Fields, in order: V gene, clone size, D gene, J gene, CDR3 protein, CDR3 DNA. A D gene is named only where the DNA matches it firmly. The size field is filled for only some rows; it gives once, few, many or a size class.

v_gene: TRBV4-1
abundance: .
d_gene: TRBD2
j_gene: TRBJ2-1
CDR3aa: CASSQGIAGGSYNEQFF
CDR3nt: TGCGCCAGCAGCCAAGGTATAGCGGGGGGCTCCTACAATGAGCAGTTCTTC

v_gene: TRBV6-5
abundance: .
d_gene: TRBD2
j_gene: TRBJ2-5
CDR3aa: CASSYSRGVWETQYF
CDR3nt: TGTGCCAGCAGTTACTCGCGGGGGGTTTGGGAGACCCAGTACTTC

v_gene: TRBV29-1
abundance: once
d_gene: TRBD1
j_gene: TRBJ2-2
CDR3aa: CSVEVGNRGPTGELFF
CDR3nt: TGCAGCGTTGAAGTGGGAAACAGGGGGCCCACCGGGGAGCTGTTTTTT

v_gene: TRBV9
abundance: once
d_gene: TRBD2
j_gene: TRBJ2-3
CDR3aa: CASSVVLAGADTQYF
CDR3nt: TGTGCCAGCAGCGTAGTACTAGCGGGGGCAGATACGCAGTATTTT

v_gene: TRBV24-1
abundance: .
d_gene: .
j_gene: TRBJ1-1
CDR3aa: CATSDLNEGAGENTEAFF
CDR3nt: TGTGCCACCAGTGATTTAAATGAAGGAGCAGGGGAGAACACTGAAGCTTTCTTT

v_gene: TRBV7-9
abundance: few
d_gene: TRBD1
j_gene: TRBJ1-1
CDR3aa: CASSLVTGLAEAFF
CDR3nt: TGTGCCAGCAGCTTAGTGACAGGGCTCGCTGAAGCTTTCTTT

v_gene: TRBV4-3
abundance: .
d_gene: .
j_gene: TRBJ1-2
CDR3aa: CASSQDLPPGRFYGYTF
CDR3nt: TGCGCCAGCAGCCAAGATCTTCCCCCGGGGAGGTTCTATGGCTACACCTTC

v_gene: TRBV9
abundance: .
d_gene: TRBD1
j_gene: TRBJ1-2
CDR3aa: CASSGTGIVSNYGYTF
CDR3nt: TGTGCCAGCTCCGGGACAGGGATTGTATCTAACTATGGCTACACCTTC

v_gene: TRBV9
abundance: few
d_gene: .
j_gene: TRBJ2-4
CDR3aa: CASSVATGGGENIQYF
CDR3nt: TGTGCCAGCAGCGTAGCTACAGGGGGAGGGGAAAACATTCAGTACTTC

v_gene: TRBV6-6
abundance: .
d_gene: .
j_gene: TRBJ1-1
CDR3aa: CASRGQGTMNTEAFF
CDR3nt: TGTGCCAGCAGAGGACAAGGGACCATGAACACTGAAGCTTTCTTT

v_gene: TRBV4-1
abundance: few
d_gene: .
j_gene: TRBJ2-3
CDR3aa: CASSQTTSRGDTQYF
CDR3nt: TGCGCCAGCAGCCAAACTACCTCTCGTGGCGATACGCAGTATTTT

v_gene: TRBV6-6
abundance: few
d_gene: .
j_gene: TRBJ1-5
CDR3aa: CASSPLDVRNQPQNF
CDR3nt: TGTGCCAGCAGTCCCCTCGACGTGCGCAATCAGCCCCAGAATTTT

v_gene: TRBV4-1
abundance: few
d_gene: TRBD2
j_gene: TRBJ2-1
CDR3aa: CASSPSGGSYNEQFF
CDR3nt: TGCGCCAGCAGCCCTAGCGGGGGGTCCTACAATGAGCAGTTCTTC

v_gene: TRBV4-1
abundance: few
d_gene: .
j_gene: TRBJ2-7
CDR3aa: CASSQDGPFFFGGSYEQYF
CDR3nt: TGCGCCAGCAGCCAAGATGGCCCGTTCTTCTTCGGTGGCTCCTACGAGCAGTACTTC

v_gene: TRBV7-6
abundance: few
d_gene: TRBD2
j_gene: TRBJ2-3
CDR3aa: CASSLIPLAADTQYF
CDR3nt: TGTGCCAGCAGCTTAATCCCACTAGCGGCAGATACGCAGTATTTT

v_gene: TRBV10-3
abundance: .
d_gene: TRBD1
j_gene: TRBJ1-1
CDR3aa: CAISHELGTGFTAFF
CDR3nt: TGTGCCATCAGTCATGAGCTGGGGACAGGGTTTACAGCTTTCTTT